This T cell receptor beta chain is drawn from a study of PD-1 blockade in mismatch repair-deficient tumors. Germline CDR1 is SGHTA and CDR2 is FQGNSA. CDR3 size: 14 residues. Trimming took off 5 bases at V and 1 base at J, with 12 bases between the two ends. Assay: immunoSEQ multiplex PCR; the TCRdb copy retains only in-frame clones and omits some. The table lists about 79,000 clones, about four fifths of them singletons. The sequenced sample was peripheral blood, obtained 44 weeks after starting pembrolizumab. This TCR came from an adult with mismatch repair-deficient cancer. The chain links TRBV7-2 to TRBJ2-7; D might be TRBD2 (5 bases). The CDR3 bases are TGTGCCAGCAGCCCACTAGTAGGTTCCTACGAGCAGTACTTC. Amino acids: CASSPLVGSYEQYF.